This TCR beta chain emerged from a study of blood T cell repertoires in COVID-19. Overall study: The United States, Italy and Spain provided the acute and convalescent COVID-19 samples.

The protocol was immunoSEQ multiplex PCR, while the TCRdb copy is restricted to in-frame clones and leaves out a portion. The sample has approximately 230,000 clones; about 90% are singletons. Trimming at V came to 0 bases and at J to 5 bases, leaving 5 bases not matched to a gene. The CDR3 totals 15 residues. The germline V gene encodes CDR1 SGHRS and CDR2 YFSETQ. Specimen: peripheral blood. The J gene is TRBJ1-1, the V gene TRBV5-1; TRBD1 aligns across 9 bases. This clonotype was sampled from a man aged 18 to 30 with active or convalescent COVID-19. The CDR3 sequence is CASSLDRGLGTEAFF. The CDR3 nucleotides are TGCGCCAGCAGCTTGGACAGGGGGCTGGGGACTGAAGCTTTCTTT.